The rows below give T cell receptor beta chains drawn from one sample of a study of CD4 T cells in relation to SARS-CoV-2 and coronaviruses. Their antigens are not known. Sequencing was performed with immunoSEQ multiplex PCR; in TCRdb, only in-frame clones are kept and a portion is missing. The sample has approximately 41,000 clones; about 87% are singletons. The material sequenced was naive CD4+ T cells from PBMCs, cultured in vitro. The receptors come from an adult with COVID-19. Each CDR3 is given with its conserved first and last residue.

V	J	CDR3
TRBV7-9	TRBJ2-1	CASSKSHRTQPADEQFF
TRBV7-9	TRBJ2-1	CASSPKVIAGDVNEQFF
TRBV28	TRBJ2-3	CASSSSSSGPRDTQYF
TRBV6-1	TRBJ2-7	CASSDQGVPYEQYF
TRBV18	TRBJ2-5	CASSPGRRQETQYF
TRBV4-1	TRBJ1-4	CASSPQWGFNEKLFF
TRBV2	TRBJ2-3	CASSETPGLAGGDTQYF
TRBV6-5	TRBJ1-2	CASSYRGAGDYGYTF
TRBV18	TRBJ1-3	CASSPSWGAGNTIYF
TRBV5-5	TRBJ2-1	CASSLARQSEQFF
TRBV7-9	TRBJ2-5	CASSFLAVGETQYF
TRBV11-2	TRBJ2-7	CASRPFRADYEQYF
TRBV5-1	TRBJ2-1	CASSPRQGSYNEQFF
TRBV7-9	TRBJ2-7	CASSLGGIVSYEQYF
TRBV15	TRBJ2-1	CATSVGVTKQFF
TRBV6-5	TRBJ1-1	CASSSGTAYTEAFF
TRBV5-1	TRBJ2-7	CASSWTVSNRYEQYF
TRBV28	TRBJ2-3	CASSSRQELTDTQYF
TRBV7-2	TRBJ1-1	CASSLEGALSVAKAFF
TRBV28	TRBJ2-4	CASSSGTSGSKNIQYF
TRBV5-1	TRBJ2-2	CASSPSWVNTGELFF
TRBV18	TRBJ2-6	CASSQTSGHSGANVLTF
TRBV6-2/TRBV6-3	TRBJ2-1	CASSYLAGYNEQFF
TRBV12-1	TRBJ2-1	CASSPPGAGGSNEQFF
TRBV5-1	TRBJ2-5	CASSPLTSGSLETQYF
TRBV2	TRBJ2-5	CASSATSGRGGGTQYF
TRBV10-3	TRBJ2-2	CAISEFGLADTGELFF
TRBV18	TRBJ2-5	CASSPRLAGVGGETQYF
TRBV24-1	TRBJ1-5	CATSDLHSYQPQHF
TRBV20-1	TRBJ2-5	CSPLKETQYF
TRBV29-1	TRBJ2-3	CSVETPSGRRTDTQYF
TRBV18	TRBJ1-2	CASSPSPAAGNYGYTF